The clone carrying this T cell receptor (beta chain) has more than one count but fewer than ten. Sequencing was performed with immunoSEQ multiplex PCR; in TCRdb, only in-frame clones are kept and a portion is missing. Of under 85,000 clones in the sample, almost 90% were seen once. These data are taken from a study of chemoradiotherapy in HPV16-positive cancers. CDR3 length: 14 amino acids. CDR1 and CDR2 (germline): LNHDA, SQIVND (reference sequence). The V end was cut by 4 bases, the J end by 1 base, with 10 bases between. The source is a human donor with HPV-associated anogenital cancer. The sequences come from blood, collected from a patient who underwent chemoradiotherapy. The V and J genes are TRBV19 and TRBJ1-1; D is uncertain. This chain's CDR3 is CASSTQTTNTEAFF. DNA of the CDR3: TGTGCCAGTAGTACGCAAACTACGAACACTGAAGCTTTCTTT.